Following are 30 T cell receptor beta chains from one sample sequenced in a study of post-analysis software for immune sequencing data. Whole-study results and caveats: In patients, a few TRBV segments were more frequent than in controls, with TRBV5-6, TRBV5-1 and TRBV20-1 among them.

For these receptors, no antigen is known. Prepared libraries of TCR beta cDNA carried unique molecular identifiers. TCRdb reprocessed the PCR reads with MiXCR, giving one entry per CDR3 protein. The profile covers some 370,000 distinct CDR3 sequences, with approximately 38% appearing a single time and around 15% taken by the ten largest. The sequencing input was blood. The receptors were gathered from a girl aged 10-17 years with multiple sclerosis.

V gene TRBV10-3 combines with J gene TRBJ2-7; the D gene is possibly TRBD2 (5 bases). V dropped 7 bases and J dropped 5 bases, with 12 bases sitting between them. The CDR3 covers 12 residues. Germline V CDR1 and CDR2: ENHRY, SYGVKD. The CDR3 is CAIKGRGNEQYF. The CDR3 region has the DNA TGTGCCATCAAGGGAAGAGGGAACGAGCAGTACTTC.

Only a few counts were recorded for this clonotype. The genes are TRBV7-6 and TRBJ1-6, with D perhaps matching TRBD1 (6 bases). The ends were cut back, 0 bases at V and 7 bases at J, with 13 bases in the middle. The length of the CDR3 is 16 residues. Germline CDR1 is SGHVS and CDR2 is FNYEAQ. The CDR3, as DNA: TGTGCCAGCAGCTTAGCGGGGGGGCGTTACAATTCACCCCTCCACTTT. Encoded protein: CASSLAGGRYNSPLHF.

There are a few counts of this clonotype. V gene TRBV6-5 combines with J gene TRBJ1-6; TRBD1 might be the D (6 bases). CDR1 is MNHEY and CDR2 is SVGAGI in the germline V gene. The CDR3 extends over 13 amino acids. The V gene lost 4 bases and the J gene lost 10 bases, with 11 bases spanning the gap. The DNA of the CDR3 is TGTGCCAGCAGTTTGCAGGGGATGTCACCCCTCCACTTT. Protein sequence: CASSLQGMSPLHF.

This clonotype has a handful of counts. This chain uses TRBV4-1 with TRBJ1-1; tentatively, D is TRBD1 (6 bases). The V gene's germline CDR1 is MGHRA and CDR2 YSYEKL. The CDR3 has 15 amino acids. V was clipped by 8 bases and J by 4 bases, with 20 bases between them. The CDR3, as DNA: TGCGCCAGCCGTCAACAGGGAGGCCTTTTCACTGAAGCTTTCTTT. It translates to CASRQQGGLFTEAFF.

CDR3 loop: CASSYWATRPELTEAFF. CDR3 bases: TGTGCCAGCAGTTACTGGGCTACACGGCCGGAGCTCACTGAAGCTTTCTTT. This rearrangement joins TRBV6-2 or TRBV6-3 to TRBJ1-1; no reliable D call. The CDR3 sequence is 17 residues long. V was cut by 1 base and J by 4 bases, with 19 bases left in between. The germline V gene encodes CDR1 MNHEY and CDR2 SVGEGT.

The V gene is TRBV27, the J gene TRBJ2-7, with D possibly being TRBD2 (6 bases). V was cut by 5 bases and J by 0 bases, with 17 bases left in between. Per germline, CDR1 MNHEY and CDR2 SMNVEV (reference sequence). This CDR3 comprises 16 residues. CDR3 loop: CASSTPTGESSYEQYF. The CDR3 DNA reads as TGTGCCAGCAGTACCCCGACGGGAGAAAGCTCCTACGAGCAGTACTTC.

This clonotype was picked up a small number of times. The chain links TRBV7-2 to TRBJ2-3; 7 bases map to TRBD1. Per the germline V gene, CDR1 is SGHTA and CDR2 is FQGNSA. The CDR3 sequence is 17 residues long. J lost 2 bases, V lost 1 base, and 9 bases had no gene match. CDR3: CASSLDRGRRNTDTQYF. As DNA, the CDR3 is TGTGCCAGCAGCTTAGACAGGGGAAGACGGAACACAGATACGCAGTATTTT.

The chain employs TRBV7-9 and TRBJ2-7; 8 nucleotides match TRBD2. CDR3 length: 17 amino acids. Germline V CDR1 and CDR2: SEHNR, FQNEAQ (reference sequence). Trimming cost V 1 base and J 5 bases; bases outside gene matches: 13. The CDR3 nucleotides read TGTGCCAGCAGCTTAGTGGCCGAGGGACTAGGAGCCAACGAGCAGTACTTC. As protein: CASSLVAEGLGANEQYF.

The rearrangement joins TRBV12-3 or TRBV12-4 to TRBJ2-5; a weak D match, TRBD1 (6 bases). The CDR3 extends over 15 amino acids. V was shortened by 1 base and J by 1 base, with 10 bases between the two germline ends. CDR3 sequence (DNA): TGTGCCAGCAGTTTAGTACTGACAGGCCAAGAGACCCAGTACTTC. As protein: CASSLVLTGQETQYF.

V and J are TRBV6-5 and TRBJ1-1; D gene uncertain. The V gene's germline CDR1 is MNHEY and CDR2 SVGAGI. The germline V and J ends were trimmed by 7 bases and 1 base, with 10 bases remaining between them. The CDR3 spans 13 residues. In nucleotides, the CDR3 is TGTGCCAGCAAAGGACGGACGAACACTGAAGCTTTCTTT. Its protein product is CASKGRTNTEAFF.

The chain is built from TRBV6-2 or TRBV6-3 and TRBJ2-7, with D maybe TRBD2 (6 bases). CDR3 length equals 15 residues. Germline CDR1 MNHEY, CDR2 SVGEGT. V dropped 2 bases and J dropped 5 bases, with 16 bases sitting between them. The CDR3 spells CASSYAGPLRNEQYF. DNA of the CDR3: TGTGCCAGCAGTTACGCGGGGCCTTTGAGAAACGAGCAGTACTTC.

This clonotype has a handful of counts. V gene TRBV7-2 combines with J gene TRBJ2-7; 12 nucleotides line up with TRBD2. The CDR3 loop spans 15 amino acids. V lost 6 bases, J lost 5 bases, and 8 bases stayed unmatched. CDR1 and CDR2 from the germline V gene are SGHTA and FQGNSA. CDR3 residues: CASSHSTSGGHEQYF. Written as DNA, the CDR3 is TGTGCCAGCAGTCACTCGACTAGCGGGGGCCACGAGCAGTACTTC.

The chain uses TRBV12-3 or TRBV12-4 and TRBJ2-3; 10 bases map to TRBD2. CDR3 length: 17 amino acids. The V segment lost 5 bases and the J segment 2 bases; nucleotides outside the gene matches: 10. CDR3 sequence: CASSPQRGGRDTDTQYF. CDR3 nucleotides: TGTGCCAGCAGTCCCCAGCGGGGGGGCCGCGACACAGATACGCAGTATTTT.

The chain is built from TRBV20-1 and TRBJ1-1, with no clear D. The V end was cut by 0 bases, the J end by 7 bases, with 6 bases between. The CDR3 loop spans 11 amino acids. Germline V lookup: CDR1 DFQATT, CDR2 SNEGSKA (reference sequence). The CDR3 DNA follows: TGCAGTGCTAGAGACTGGGATGAAGCTTTCTTT. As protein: CSARDWDEAFF.

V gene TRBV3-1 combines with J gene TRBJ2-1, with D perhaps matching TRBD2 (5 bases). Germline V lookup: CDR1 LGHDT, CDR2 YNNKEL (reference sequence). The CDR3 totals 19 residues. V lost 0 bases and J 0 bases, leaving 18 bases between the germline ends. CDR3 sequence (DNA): TGTGCCAGCAGCCAAGATGGCCCGGGATGGGGAAGCTCCTACAATGAGCAGTTCTTC. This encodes CASSQDGPGWGSSYNEQFF.

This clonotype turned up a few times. The CDR3 spells CASSSTGPRTLNQPQHF. The CDR3 nucleotides read TGTGCCAGCAGCTCCACAGGACCGAGAACCCTCAATCAGCCCCAGCATTTT. V gene TRBV7-9 combines with J gene TRBJ1-5; the D gene is possibly TRBD1 (5 bases). This CDR3 comprises 17 residues. In germline, CDR1 is SEHNR, CDR2 FQNEAQ (reference sequence). Trimming shortened V by 4 bases and J by 3 bases, and 19 bases separated the two germline ends.

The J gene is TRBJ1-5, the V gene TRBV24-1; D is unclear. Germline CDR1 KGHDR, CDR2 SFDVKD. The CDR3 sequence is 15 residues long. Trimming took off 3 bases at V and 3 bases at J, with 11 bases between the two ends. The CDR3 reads CATSDTRDPNQPQHF. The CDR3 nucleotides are TGTGCCACCAGTGATACGCGGGATCCCAATCAGCCCCAGCATTTT.

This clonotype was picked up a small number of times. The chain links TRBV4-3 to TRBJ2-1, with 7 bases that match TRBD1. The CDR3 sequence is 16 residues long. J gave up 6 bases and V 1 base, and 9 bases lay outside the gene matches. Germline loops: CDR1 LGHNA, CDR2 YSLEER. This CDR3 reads CASSQGDRLKANEQFF. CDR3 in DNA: TGCGCCAGCAGCCAAGGGGACAGATTAAAAGCCAATGAGCAGTTCTTC.

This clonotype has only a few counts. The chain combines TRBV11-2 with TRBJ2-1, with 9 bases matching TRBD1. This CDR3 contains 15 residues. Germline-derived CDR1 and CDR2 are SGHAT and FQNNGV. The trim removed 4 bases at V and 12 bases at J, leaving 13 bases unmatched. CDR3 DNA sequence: TGTGCCAGCAGCTCCCTCCGGGACAGGGTATTAGGGCAGTTCTTC. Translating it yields CASSSLRDRVLGQFF.

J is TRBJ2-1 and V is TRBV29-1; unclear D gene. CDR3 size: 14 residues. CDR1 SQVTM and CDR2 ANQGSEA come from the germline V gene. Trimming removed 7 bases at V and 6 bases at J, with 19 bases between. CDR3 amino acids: CSANPINSGNEQFF. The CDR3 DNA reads TGCAGCGCCAATCCCATCAATTCCGGCAATGAGCAGTTCTTC.

The CDR3 sequence is CASSLVSGGSTDTQYF. CDR3 nucleotides: TGCGCCAGCAGCTTGGTCAGCGGGGGGAGCACAGATACGCAGTATTTT. The V call is TRBV5-1, the J call TRBJ2-3; 9 bases map to TRBD2. The CDR3 consists of 16 residues. J was trimmed by 0 bases and V by 0 bases; bases with no gene match: 2. The germline CDR1 and CDR2 sequences are SGHRS and YFSETQ.

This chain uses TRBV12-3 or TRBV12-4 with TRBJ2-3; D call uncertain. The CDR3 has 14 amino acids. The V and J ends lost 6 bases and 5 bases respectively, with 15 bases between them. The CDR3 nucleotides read TGTGCCAGCAGCCCAACGGCCGAACGAGATACGCAGTATTTT. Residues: CASSPTAERDTQYF.

CDR3 protein: CASSPQLAGEETQFF. DNA of the CDR3: TGTGCCAGCAGCCCCCAACTAGCGGGGGAAGAGACCCAGTTCTTC. The chain has TRBV7-2 and TRBJ2-1; TRBD2 matches at 11 bases. The CDR3 has 15 residues. The germline CDR1 and CDR2 sequences are SGHTA and FQGNSA. The ends lost 5 bases at V and 13 bases at J; junction bases unmatched: 13.

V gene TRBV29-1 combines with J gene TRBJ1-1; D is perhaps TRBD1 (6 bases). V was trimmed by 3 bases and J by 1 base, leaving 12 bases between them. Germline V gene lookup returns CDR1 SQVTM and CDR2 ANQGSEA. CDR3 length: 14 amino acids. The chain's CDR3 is CSVDWAQGNTEAFF. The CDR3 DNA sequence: TGCAGCGTTGATTGGGCACAGGGGAACACTGAAGCTTTCTTT.

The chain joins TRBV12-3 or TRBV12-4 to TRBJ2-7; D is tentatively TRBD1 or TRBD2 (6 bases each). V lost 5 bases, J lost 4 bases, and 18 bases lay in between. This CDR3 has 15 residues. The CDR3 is CASSGVGGLSYEQYF. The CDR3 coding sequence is TGTGCCAGCAGTGGAGTGGGGGGCTTGTCGTACGAGCAGTACTTC.

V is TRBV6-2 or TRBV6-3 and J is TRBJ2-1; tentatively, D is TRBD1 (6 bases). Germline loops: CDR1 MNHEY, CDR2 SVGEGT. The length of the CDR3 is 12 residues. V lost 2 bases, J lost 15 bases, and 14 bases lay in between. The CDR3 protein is CASSYNQGSSFF. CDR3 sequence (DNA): TGTGCCAGCAGTTACAACCAGGGGAGTTCGTTCTTC.

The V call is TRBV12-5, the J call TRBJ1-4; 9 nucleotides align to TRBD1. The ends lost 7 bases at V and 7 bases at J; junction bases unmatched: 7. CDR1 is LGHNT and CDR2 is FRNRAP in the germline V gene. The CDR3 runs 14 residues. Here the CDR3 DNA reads TGTGCTAGTGCCCTGACAGGGGGTCTTGAAAAACTGTTTTTT. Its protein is CASALTGGLEKLFF.

The CDR3 here is CASSFGTGTEAFF. CDR3 sequence (DNA): TGTGCCAGCAGTTTCGGGACGGGAACTGAAGCTTTCTTT. This chain joins TRBV27 and TRBJ1-1, with TRBD1 as a possible D gene (5 bases). Trimming shortened V by 3 bases and J by 5 bases, and 10 bases separated the two germline ends. The CDR3 length is 13 residues. CDR1 and CDR2 from the germline V gene are MNHEY and SMNVEV (reference sequence).

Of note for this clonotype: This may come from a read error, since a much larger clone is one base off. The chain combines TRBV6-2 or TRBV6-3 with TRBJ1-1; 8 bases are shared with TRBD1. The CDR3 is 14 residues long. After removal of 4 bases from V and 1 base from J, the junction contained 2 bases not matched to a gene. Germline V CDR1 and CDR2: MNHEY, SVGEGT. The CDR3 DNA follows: TGTGCCAGCAGTTGGACAGGGAGGAACACTGAAGCTTTCTTT. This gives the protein CASSWTGRNTEAFF.

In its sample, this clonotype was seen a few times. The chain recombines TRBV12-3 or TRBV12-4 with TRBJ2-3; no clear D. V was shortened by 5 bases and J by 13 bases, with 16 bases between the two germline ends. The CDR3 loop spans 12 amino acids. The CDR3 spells CASSPTGAPEYF. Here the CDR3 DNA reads TGTGCCAGCAGTCCCACTGGAGCCCCTGAGTATTTT.